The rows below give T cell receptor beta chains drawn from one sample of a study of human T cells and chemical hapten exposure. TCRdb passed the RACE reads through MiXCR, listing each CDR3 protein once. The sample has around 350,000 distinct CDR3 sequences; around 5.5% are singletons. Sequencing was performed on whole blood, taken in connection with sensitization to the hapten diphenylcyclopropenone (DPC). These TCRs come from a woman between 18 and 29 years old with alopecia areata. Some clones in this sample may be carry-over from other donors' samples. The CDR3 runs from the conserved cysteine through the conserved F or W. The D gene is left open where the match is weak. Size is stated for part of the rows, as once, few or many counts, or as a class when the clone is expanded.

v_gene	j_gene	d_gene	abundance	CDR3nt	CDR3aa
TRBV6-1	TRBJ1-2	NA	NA	TGTGCCAGCAGTGAACTGGGGACAAACTATGGCTACACCTTC	CASSELGTNYGYTF
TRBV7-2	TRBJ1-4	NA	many	TGTGCCAGCAGCTGGACAAGGGGTGAAAAACTGTTTTTT	CASSWTRGEKLFF
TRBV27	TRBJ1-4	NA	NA	TGTGCCAGCAGTTTAAAAGGGGGGGGTCGTAATGAAAAACTGTTTTTT	CASSLKGGGRNEKLFF
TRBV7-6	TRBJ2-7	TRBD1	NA	TGTGCCAGCAGCCCCGGACAGGGGGTAGGGCAGTACTTC	CASSPGQGVGQYF
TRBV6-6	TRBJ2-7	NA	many	TGTGCCAGCATCGGTACCGACAGGCTGCAAGAGCAGTACTTC	CASIGTDRLQEQYF
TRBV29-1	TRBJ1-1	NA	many	TGCAGCGTTGAAGAAGGGGGGTGGGATGTAGAAGAGAACACTGAAGCTTTCTTT	CSVEEGGWDVEENTEAFF
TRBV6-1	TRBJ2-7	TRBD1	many	TGTGCCAGCAGTGAACCGAGACAGGGGGCCTACGAGCAGTACTTC	CASSEPRQGAYEQYF
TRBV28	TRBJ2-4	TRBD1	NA	TGTGCCAGCAGTTCCCCCGGGACAGGGGAGGTTGACATTCAGTACTTC	CASSSPGTGEVDIQYF
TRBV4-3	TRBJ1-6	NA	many	TGCGCCAGCAGCCATGCGGAGGAGGACAGTCACGATTCACCCCTCCACTTT	CASSHAEEDSHDSPLHF
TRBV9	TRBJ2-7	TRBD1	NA	TGTGCCAGCAGCGTAGGACTACAGGGGTACGAGCAGTACTTC	CASSVGLQGYEQYF
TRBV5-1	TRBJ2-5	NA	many	TGCGCCAGCAGCTTGGAACTCGGTGCAACGATCAAAGAGACCCAGTACTTC	CASSLELGATIKETQYF
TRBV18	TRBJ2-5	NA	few	TGTGCCAGCTCACCAGAGTATCTGAAAGAGACCCAGTACTTC	CASSPEYLKETQYF
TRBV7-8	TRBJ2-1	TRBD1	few	TGTGCCAGCAGCCATCTAGACAGGGCAAATGAGCAGTTCTTC	CASSHLDRANEQFF
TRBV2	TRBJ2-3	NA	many	TGTGCCAGCAGTAAGGTATCTCCCAGAGATGGAGATACGCAGTATTTT	CASSKVSPRDGDTQYF
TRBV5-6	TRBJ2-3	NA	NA	TGTGTCAGCAGCTTGGCCCCGTCCCGGGTCCTAGCAGATACGCAGTATTTT	CVSSLAPSRVLADTQYF
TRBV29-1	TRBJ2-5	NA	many	TGCAGCGCTGAAAGACAGGAAGAGACCCAGTACTTC	CSAERQEETQYF
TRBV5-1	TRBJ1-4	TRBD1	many	TGCGCCAGCACCGATAATACAGGGGGAAATGAAAAACTGTTTTTT	CASTDNTGGNEKLFF
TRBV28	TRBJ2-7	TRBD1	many	TGTGCCAGCACATGGGGGACAGGGGAGCGCGAGCAGTACTTC	CASTWGTGEREQYF
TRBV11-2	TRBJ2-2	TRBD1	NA	TGTGCCAGCAGCTTAGGAGGGACAGGGCGCGGGGAGCTGTTTTTT	CASSLGGTGRGELFF
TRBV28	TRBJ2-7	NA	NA	TGTGCCAGCAGTTTAAAAGGTTACGAGCAGTACTTC	CASSLKGYEQYF
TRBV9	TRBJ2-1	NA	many	TGTGCCAGCAGCCCCATTACCCATGGGTGGTACAATGAGCAGTTCTTC	CASSPITHGWYNEQFF
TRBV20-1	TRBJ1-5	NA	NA	TGCAGTGCTAGACCACAGGGAGAGGATCAGCCCCAGCATTTT	CSARPQGEDQPQHF
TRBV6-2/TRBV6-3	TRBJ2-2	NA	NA	TGTGCCAGCTTCGGCGTTAACACCGGGGAGCTGTTTTTT	CASFGVNTGELFF
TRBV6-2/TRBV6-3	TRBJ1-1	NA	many	TGTGCCAGCAGTTACCCCCGGGCCTTCACTGAAGCTTTCTTT	CASSYPRAFTEAFF
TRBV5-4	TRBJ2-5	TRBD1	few	TGTGCCAGCAGCTTCGCCGGGACAGGGGATAAAGAGACCCAGTACTTC	CASSFAGTGDKETQYF
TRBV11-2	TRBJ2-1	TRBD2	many	TGTGCCAGCAGCCCAGTGGGCGGGGGGGCCAATGAGCAGTTCTTC	CASSPVGGGANEQFF
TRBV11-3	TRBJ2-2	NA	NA	TGTGCCAGCAGTACATCCGGCCCCGGGGAGCTGTTTTTT	CASSTSGPGELFF
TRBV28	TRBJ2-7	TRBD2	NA	TGTGCCAGCAGACGACTAGCGGGGACCTCTGGCTACAAGCAGTACTTC	CASRRLAGTSGYKQYF
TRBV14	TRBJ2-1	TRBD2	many	TGTGCCAGCAGCCAACGGCGGGGGGCCTACCCATCATACAATGAGCAGTTCTTC	CASSQRRGAYPSYNEQFF
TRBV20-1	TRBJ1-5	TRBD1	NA	TGCAGTGCTAGGCCCTCGACAGGGGGTGGGAGCAATCAGCCCCAGCATTTT	CSARPSTGGGSNQPQHF
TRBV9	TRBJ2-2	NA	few	TGTGCCAGCAGCGTAGTCGTTGGAGCTTCCACCGGGGAGCTGTTTTTT	CASSVVVGASTGELFF
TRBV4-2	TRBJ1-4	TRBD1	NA	TGTGCCAGCAGCCAAGAGACAGGGACATTGGTGGGAAAACTGTTTTTT	CASSQETGTLVGKLFF
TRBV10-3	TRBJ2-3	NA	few	TGTGGTGCCAGCCAGCAATCGACTAGCACAGATACGCAGTATTTT	CGASQQSTSTDTQYF
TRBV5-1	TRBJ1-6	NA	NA	TGCGCCAGCAGCTCTAGTGAGAATTCACCCCTCCACTTT	CASSSSENSPLHF
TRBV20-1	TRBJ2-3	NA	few	TGCAGTGCCCCAGAGTGGGGGGTCGGCACAGATACGCAGTATTTT	CSAPEWGVGTDTQYF
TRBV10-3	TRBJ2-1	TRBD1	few	TGTGCCATCAGTGAGACAGGGGGCTCCCAGGCGGAGCAGTTCTTC	CAISETGGSQAEQFF
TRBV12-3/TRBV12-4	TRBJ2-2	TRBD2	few	TGTGCCAGCAGGGGCGGCAGGAGCGGGGGGCCTAACACCGGGGAGCTGTTTTTT	CASRGGRSGGPNTGELFF
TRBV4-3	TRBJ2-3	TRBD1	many	TGCGCCAGCAGCCAAGAATGGGACAGGGGCACAGATACGCAGTATTTT	CASSQEWDRGTDTQYF
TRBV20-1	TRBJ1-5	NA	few	TGCAGTGCTATGAAAAGGGTCAGGCAGCCCCAGCATTTT	CSAMKRVRQPQHF
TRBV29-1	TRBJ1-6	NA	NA	TGCAGCGTTGAAATCGCTGATAATTCACCCCTCCACTTT	CSVEIADNSPLHF
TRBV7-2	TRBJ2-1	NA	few	TGTGCCAGCAGCTTAGCGCTCGGATCCCAGTTCTTC	CASSLALGSQFF
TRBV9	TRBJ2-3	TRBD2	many	TGTGCCAGCAGCGGTGGTCGTCTAGCGGGGACTAGCACAGATACGCAGTATTTT	CASSGGRLAGTSTDTQYF
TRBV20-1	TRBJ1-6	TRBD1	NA	TGCAGTGCTGCCGGGACAGACTCCAGGAGGTATAATTCACCCCTCCACTTT	CSAAGTDSRRYNSPLHF
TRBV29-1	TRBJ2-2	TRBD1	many	TGCAGCGTTCGACAGGGAGACACCGGGGAGCTGTTTTTT	CSVRQGDTGELFF
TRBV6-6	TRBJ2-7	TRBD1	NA	TGTGCCAGCAGACCCGACCGGGACAGGGCAGCCTACGAGCAGTACTTC	CASRPDRDRAAYEQYF
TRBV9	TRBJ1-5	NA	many	TGTGCCAGCAGCCTTTTCGACAGACCCAATAGCAATCAGCCCCAGCATTTT	CASSLFDRPNSNQPQHF
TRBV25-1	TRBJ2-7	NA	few	TGTGCCAGCAGTGGCCGACAAGGCCTTAAACATTACGAGCAGTACTTC	CASSGRQGLKHYEQYF
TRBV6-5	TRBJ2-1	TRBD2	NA	TGTGCCAGCAGGCCCGCGACTAGCGGGGGGGCCCATGAGCAGTTCTTC	CASRPATSGGAHEQFF
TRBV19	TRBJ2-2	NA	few	TGTGCCAGTAGTACTGTGAGCGGTATGGGCACCGGGGAGCTGTTTTTT	CASSTVSGMGTGELFF